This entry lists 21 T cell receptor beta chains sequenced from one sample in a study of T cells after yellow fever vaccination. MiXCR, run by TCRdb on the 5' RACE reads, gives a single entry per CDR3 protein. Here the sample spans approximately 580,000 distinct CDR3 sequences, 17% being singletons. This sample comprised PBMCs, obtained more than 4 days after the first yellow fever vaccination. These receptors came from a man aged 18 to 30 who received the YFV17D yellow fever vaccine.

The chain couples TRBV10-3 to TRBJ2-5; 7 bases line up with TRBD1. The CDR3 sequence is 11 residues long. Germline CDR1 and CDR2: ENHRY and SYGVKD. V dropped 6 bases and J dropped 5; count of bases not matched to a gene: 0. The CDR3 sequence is CAIRTGETQYF. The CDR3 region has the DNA TGTGCCATCAGGACAGGGGAGACCCAGTACTTC.

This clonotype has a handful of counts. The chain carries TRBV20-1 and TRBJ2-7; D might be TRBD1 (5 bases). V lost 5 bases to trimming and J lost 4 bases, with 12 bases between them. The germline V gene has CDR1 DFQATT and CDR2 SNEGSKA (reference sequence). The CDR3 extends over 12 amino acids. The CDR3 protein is CSAADGAYEQYV. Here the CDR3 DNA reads TGCAGTGCTGCAGATGGGGCTTACGAGCAGTACGTC.

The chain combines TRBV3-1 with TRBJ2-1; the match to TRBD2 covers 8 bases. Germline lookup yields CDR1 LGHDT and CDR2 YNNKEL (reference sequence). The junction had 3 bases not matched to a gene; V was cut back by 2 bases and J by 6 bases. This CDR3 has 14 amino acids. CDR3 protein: CASSQLAGINEQFF. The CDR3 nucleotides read TGTGCCAGCAGCCAACTAGCGGGTATCAATGAGCAGTTCTTC.

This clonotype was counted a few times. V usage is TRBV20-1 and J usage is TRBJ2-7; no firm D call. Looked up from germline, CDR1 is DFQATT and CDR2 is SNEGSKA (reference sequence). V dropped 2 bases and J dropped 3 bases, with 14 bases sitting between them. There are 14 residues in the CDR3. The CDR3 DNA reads TGCAGTGCTAGAACCCGGGCCACGCTCTACGAGCAGTACTTC. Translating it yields CSARTRATLYEQYF.

CDR3 residues: CASSVSGNQETQYF. The CDR3 coding sequence is TGTGCCAGCAGCGTTAGCGGGAACCAAGAGACCCAGTACTTC. The chain carries TRBV7-3 and TRBJ2-5, with TRBD2 identical over 8 bases. CDR1 and CDR2 (germline): SGHTA, FQGTGA. This CDR3 is 14 amino acids long. Unmatched junction bases numbered 2, after V lost 5 bases and J lost 0 bases.

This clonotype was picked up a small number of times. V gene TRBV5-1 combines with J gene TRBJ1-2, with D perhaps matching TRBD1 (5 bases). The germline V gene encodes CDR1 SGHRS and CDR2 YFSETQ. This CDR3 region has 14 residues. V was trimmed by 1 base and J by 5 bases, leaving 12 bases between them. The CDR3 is CASSLNGALYGYTF. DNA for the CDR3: TGCGCCAGCAGCTTGAACGGGGCCCTATATGGCTACACCTTC.

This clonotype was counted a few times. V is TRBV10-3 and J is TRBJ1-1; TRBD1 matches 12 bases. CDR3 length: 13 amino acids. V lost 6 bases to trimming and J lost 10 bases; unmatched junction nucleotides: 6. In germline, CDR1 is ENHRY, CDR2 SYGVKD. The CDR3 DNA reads TGTGCCATCAGGCCGGGACAGGGGGCCTCAGCTTTCTTT. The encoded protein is CAIRPGQGASAFF.

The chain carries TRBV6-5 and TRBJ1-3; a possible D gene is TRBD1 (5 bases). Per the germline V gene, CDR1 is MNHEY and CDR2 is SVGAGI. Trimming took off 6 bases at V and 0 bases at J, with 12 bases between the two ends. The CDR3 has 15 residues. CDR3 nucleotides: TGTGCCAGCAGATACCAGGGTTACTCTGGAAACACCATATATTTT. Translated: CASRYQGYSGNTIYF.

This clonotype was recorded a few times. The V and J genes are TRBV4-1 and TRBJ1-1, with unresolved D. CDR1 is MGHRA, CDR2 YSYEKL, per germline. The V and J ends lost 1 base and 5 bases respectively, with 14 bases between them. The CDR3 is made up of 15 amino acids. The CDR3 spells CASSQAPGLETEAFF. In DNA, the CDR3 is TGCGCCAGCAGCCAAGCGCCCGGTTTAGAGACTGAAGCTTTCTTT.

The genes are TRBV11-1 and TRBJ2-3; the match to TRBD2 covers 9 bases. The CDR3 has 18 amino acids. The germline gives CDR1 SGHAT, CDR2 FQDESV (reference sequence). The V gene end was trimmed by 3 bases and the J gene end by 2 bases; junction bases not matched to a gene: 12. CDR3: CASSLGGGAGGLTDTQYF. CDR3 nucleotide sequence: TGTGCCAGCAGCTTGGGAGGTGGAGCGGGGGGCCTCACAGATACGCAGTATTTT.

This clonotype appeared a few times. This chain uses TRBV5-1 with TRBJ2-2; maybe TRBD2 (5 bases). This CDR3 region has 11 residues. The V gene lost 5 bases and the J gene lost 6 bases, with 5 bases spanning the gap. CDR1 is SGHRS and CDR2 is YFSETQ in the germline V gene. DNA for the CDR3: TGCGCCAGCAGGAGGGCCGGGGAGCTGTTTTTT. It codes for CASRRAGELFF. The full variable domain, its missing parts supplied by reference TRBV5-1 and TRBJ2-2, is KAGVTQTPRYLIKTRGQQVTLSCSPISGHRSVSWYQQTPGQGLQFLFEYFSETQRNKGNFPGRFSGRQFSNSRSEMNVSTLELGDSALYLCASRRAGELFFGEGSRLTVL.

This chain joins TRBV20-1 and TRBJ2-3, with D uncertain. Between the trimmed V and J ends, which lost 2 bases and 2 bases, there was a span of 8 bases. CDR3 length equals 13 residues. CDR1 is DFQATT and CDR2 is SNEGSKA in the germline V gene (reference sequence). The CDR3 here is CSARSSFTDTQYF. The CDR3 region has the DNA TGCAGTGCTAGATCCTCTTTCACAGATACGCAGTATTTT.

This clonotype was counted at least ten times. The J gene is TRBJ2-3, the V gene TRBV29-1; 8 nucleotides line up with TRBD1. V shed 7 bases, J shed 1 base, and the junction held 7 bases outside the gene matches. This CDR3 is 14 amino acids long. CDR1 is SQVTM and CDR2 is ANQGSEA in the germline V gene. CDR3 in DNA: TGCAGCGCCCCCCGGGGACAGGGCACAGATACGCAGTATTTT. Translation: CSAPRGQGTDTQYF.

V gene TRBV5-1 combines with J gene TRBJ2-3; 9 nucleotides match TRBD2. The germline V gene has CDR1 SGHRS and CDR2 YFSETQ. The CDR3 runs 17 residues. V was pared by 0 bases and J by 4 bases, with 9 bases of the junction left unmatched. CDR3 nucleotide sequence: TGCGCCAGCAGCTTGGCCATAACAGCGGGGGGCCCAGATACGCAGTATTTT. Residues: CASSLAITAGGPDTQYF.

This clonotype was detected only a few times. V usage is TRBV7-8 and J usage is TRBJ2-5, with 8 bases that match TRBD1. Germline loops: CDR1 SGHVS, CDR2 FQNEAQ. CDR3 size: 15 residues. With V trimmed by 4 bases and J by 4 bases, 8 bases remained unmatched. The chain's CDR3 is CASSSTDRAVETQYF. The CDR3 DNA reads TGTGCCAGCAGCTCGACGGACAGGGCGGTAGAGACCCAGTACTTC.

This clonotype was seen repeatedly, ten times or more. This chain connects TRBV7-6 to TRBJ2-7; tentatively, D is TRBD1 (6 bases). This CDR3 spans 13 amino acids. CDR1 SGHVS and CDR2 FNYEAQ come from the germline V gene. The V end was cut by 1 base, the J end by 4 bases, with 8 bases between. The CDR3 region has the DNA TGTGCCAGCAGCTTAGGGACAGCTTACGAGCAGTACTTC. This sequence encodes CASSLGTAYEQYF.

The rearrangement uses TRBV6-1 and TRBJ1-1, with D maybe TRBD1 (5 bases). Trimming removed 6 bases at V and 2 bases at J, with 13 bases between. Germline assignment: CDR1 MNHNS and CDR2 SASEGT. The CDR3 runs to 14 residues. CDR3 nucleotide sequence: TGTGCCAGCAGCCCCCCCCAGGGAAACACTGAAGCTTTCTTT. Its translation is CASSPPQGNTEAFF.

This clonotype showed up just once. The chain's CDR3 is CASSLMMLPTYEQYF. CDR3 nucleotide sequence: TGTGCCAGCAGCTTGATGATGTTGCCTACCTACGAGCAGTACTTC. This chain joins TRBV7-2 and TRBJ2-7; D not resolved. V lost 3 bases and J lost 2, with 14 bases in between. Germline CDR1 reads SGHTA; CDR2 reads FQGNSA. CDR3 length: 15 residues.

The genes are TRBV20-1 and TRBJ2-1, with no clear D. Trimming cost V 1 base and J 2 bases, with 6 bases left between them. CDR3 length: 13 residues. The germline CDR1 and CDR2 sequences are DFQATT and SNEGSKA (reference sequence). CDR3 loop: CSARVGTYNEQFF. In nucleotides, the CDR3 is TGCAGTGCTAGAGTAGGGACCTACAATGAGCAGTTCTTC.

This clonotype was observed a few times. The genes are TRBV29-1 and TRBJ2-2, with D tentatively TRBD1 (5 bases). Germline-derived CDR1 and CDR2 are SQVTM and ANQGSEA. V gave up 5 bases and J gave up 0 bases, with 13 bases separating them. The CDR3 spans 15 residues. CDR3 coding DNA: TGCAGCGTTTCGGCAGGGCAATCGAACACCGGGGAGCTGTTTTTT. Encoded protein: CSVSAGQSNTGELFF.

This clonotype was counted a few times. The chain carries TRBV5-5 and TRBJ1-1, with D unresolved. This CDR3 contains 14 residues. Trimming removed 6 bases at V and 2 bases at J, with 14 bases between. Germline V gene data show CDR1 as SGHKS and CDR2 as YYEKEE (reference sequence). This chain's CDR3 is CASTPKKENTEAFF. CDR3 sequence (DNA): TGTGCCAGCACCCCGAAGAAGGAAAACACTGAAGCTTTCTTT.